The sequence of this TCR beta chain was determined in a study of post-analysis software for immune sequencing data. Study as a whole: Courses of disease covered relapsing-remitting, secondary progressive and progressive-relapsing multiple sclerosis.

Germline assignment: CDR1 SEHNR and CDR2 FQNEAQ (reference sequence). V was shortened by 4 bases and J by 2 bases, with 20 bases between the two germline ends. CDR3 length: 17 amino acids. General study findings and limits: Five TRBV segments appeared more often in patients than in controls, and TRBV5-6, TRBV5-1 and TRBV20-1 were among these.

cDNA libraries of TCR beta carried unique molecular identifiers. It was from roughly 1 to 10 million T cells that approximately 500,000 cDNA molecules came. TCRdb analysed the PCR reads with MiXCR anew, one entry per CDR3 protein. The sample records 600,000 to 700,000 distinct CDR3 sequences, approximately 60% being singletons. Turning to this clonotype: The antigen remains undetermined.

The sequencing input was blood. The rearrangement joins TRBV7-9 to TRBJ2-5, with TRBD1 as a possible D gene (6 bases). This TCR was sampled from a girl aged 2 to 9 with multiple sclerosis. The CDR3 here is CASSSKPGQSQQETQYF. The CDR3 DNA is TGTGCCAGCAGCTCTAAACCCGGACAGTCCCAACAAGAGACCCAGTACTTC.